This T cell receptor beta chain derives from a study of blood T cell repertoires in COVID-19. Across the study: Acute and convalescent COVID-19 samples came from the United States, Italy and Spain. T cells, B-cell-depleted T cells, or PBMCs provided the cDNA or gDNA that served as material.

The CDR3 has 17 amino acids. From germline, CDR1 is MNHEY and CDR2 SMNVEV (reference sequence). V was trimmed by 5 bases and J by 0 bases, leaving 16 bases between them. In the original processing: Scientists estimated how many nucleated cells there were by amplifying reference gene primers. Measured with immunoSEQ multiplex PCR; TCRdb has only the in-frame clones, and not every one. V, J and clone size are those of that table, while D and trimming were read from the DNA. Altogether roughly 410,000 clones are present, 89% being singletons, with the ten largest covering around 1.2%. The sequenced material came from peripheral blood. This TCR was sampled from a man aged 35 to 55 with acute or convalescent COVID-19. This chain uses TRBV27 with TRBJ1-4; D is uncertain. CDR3 DNA: TGTGCCAGCAGTCCCGGACGGGGATTTGCAACTAATGAAAAACTGTTTTTT. Amino acid sequence: CASSPGRGFATNEKLFF.